This T cell receptor beta chain was captured in a study of blood T cell repertoires in COVID-19. Under the authors' procedure: Quantification of nucleated cells was approximated via reference gene primer amplification. The repertoire was sequenced with immunoSEQ multiplex PCR; TCRdb's copy has only in-frame clones and lacks some. Clone size and V and J calls were adopted from that table, with D and trimming inferred from the DNA. This sample has about 430,000 clones, with roughly 84% found just once. This CDR3 has 15 residues. Per the germline V gene, CDR1 is MGHDK and CDR2 is SYGVNS. V gave up 6 bases and J gave up 1 base; unmatched junction bases: 5. Participants were aged about 18 to 89 years from roughly 26 US areas.

The J gene is TRBJ2-2, the V gene TRBV25-1, with 7 nucleotides matching TRBD1. The receptor comes from a woman aged 18-29 years who had been exposed to COVID-19. What was sequenced was PBMCs or T cells enriched from blood (not recorded which). The CDR3 sequence: CASSEGQLNTGELFF. The CDR3, as DNA: TGTGCCAGCAGCGAGGGACAGCTGAACACCGGGGAGCTGTTTTTT.